The sequence of this T cell receptor beta chain was determined in a study of follicular helper T cells after annual influenza vaccination. The time point: 2015-2016 season, pre-vaccination. This table comes from immunoSEQ multiplex PCR, and its TCRdb copy is limited to in-frame clones, with some not included. There are some 13,000 clones in the sample; 78% occur only once, and 0.44% lies in the top ten. This clone was recorded only once. This CDR3 spans 16 amino acids. Germline V gene lookup returns CDR1 LNHDA and CDR2 SQIVND (reference sequence). The V and J ends lost 1 base and 5 bases, in that order; junction bases with no gene match: 8.

The genes are TRBV19 and TRBJ2-5; TRBD1 matches 9 bases. The source material was CXCR5- memory CD4+ T cells sorted from blood, sampled on the day of influenza vaccination. The clonotype originates from an adult who received the influenza vaccine. As DNA, the CDR3 is TGTGCCAGTAGTATAGCTCGGACAGGGGAGCTGGAGACCCAGTACTTC. Protein sequence: CASSIARTGELETQYF.